Shown below are 9 T cell receptor beta chains from a single sample sequenced in a study of blood T cell repertoires in COVID-19. Clones were sequenced by immunoSEQ multiplex PCR, and TCRdb holds only the in-frame ones, with some missing. In the table there are about 220,000 clones, 70% to 90% of which are singletons. The sample was PBMCs or T cells enriched from blood (not recorded which). These TCRs come from a middle-aged woman with acute COVID-19.

This chain uses TRBV18 with TRBJ2-3; 16 bases fit TRBD2. This CDR3 is 21 amino acids long. Looked up from germline, CDR1 is KGHSH and CDR2 is LQKENI. V lost 3 bases to trimming and J lost 1 base; unmatched junction nucleotides: 13. This CDR3 reads CASSPSPPGLAGGLGTDTQYF. The CDR3 nucleotides are TGTGCCAGCTCACCCTCTCCCCCGGGACTAGCGGGGGGGCTGGGCACAGATACGCAGTATTTT.

The chain is built from TRBV19 and TRBJ1-1; 10 positions match TRBD1. Trimming cost V 4 bases and J 1 base; bases outside gene matches: 9. The CDR3 is 17 residues long. Looked up from germline, CDR1 is LNHDA and CDR2 is SQIVND (reference sequence). DNA for the CDR3: TGTGCCAGTAGTAGAAACGACAGGGGGCGAGGGAACACTGAAGCTTTCTTT. Protein sequence: CASSRNDRGRGNTEAFF.

The chain is built from TRBV21-1 and TRBJ2-1; the DNA was not compared with TRBD1, the D call given in the table. TRBV21-1 represents a pseudogene. CDR3 length equals 14 residues. CDR3 in DNA: TGTGCCAGCGTAGAGGGGGCTGCCTACAATGAGCAGTTCTTC. This encodes CASVEGAAYNEQFF.

V gene TRBV29-1 combines with J gene TRBJ2-1; D might be TRBD2 (7 bases). Germline V gives CDR1 SQVTM, CDR2 ANQGSEA. The CDR3 has 13 amino acids. Trimming took 6 bases from V and 7 from J, leaving 16 bases between them. CDR3 in amino acids: CSVRLGGLNEQFF. The CDR3 nucleotides read TGCAGCGTCCGACTGGGGGGGCTGAATGAGCAGTTCTTC.

With respect to this clone: A read error may account for a junction end that differs from germline. The chain uses TRBV19 and TRBJ1-2; 9 bases are shared with TRBD1. Per germline, CDR1 LNHDA and CDR2 SQIVND (reference sequence). The CDR3 consists of 12 residues. CDR3 protein: CASSIGDRVQSF. The CDR3, as DNA: TGTGCCAGTAGTATCGGGGACAGGGTGCAGTCCTTC.

This chain's CDR3 is CASSLGGRNGGYTF. For the CDR3, the DNA is TGTGCCAGCAGCTTAGGAGGCCGGAATGGTGGCTACACCTTC. The chain couples TRBV7-8 to TRBJ1-2, with D hard to call. The CDR3 runs 14 residues. V was shortened by 1 base and J by 7 bases, with 13 bases between the two germline ends. Germline-derived CDR1 and CDR2 are SGHVS and FQNEAQ.

This clone was counted a single time. The V and J genes are TRBV19 and TRBJ2-5; TRBD1 matches 7 bases. V was clipped by 3 bases and J by 1 base; unmatched bases: 5. The germline V gene has CDR1 LNHDA and CDR2 SQIVND (reference sequence). This CDR3 is 15 amino acids long. CDR3 sequence (DNA): TGTGCCAGTAGTATGGACAGGTTGGGCCAAGAGACCCAGTACTTC. The encoded protein is CASSMDRLGQETQYF.

For the CDR3, the DNA is TGTGCCACCAGTGGGGTCAGGGGGGTTGAAAAACTGTTTTTT. It yields the protein CATSGVRGVEKLFF. V usage is TRBV15 and J usage is TRBJ1-4, with 7 bases lining up with TRBD1. After removal of 6 bases from V and 7 bases from J, the junction contained 8 bases not matched to a gene. This CDR3 is 14 amino acids long. From germline, CDR1 is LNHNV and CDR2 YYDKDF (reference sequence).

V is TRBV2 and J is TRBJ1-5, with D perhaps matching TRBD1 (6 bases). The length of the CDR3 is 14 residues. Germline CDR1 SNHLY, CDR2 FYNNEI. Trimming took 2 bases from V and 7 from J, leaving 12 bases between them. CDR3 region: CASSESGVLQPQHF. The CDR3, as DNA: TGTGCCAGCAGTGAATCAGGGGTATTGCAGCCCCAGCATTTT.